Listed below are T cell receptor beta chains from one sample, sequenced in a study of blood T cell repertoires in COVID-19. Using immunoSEQ multiplex PCR, the repertoire was profiled, and TCRdb retains in-frame clones only, with some absent. The sample includes about 73,000 clones, about 86% of them seen just once. Material: peripheral blood. These receptors all come from a human donor in a cohort sampled during active COVID-19. Each CDR3 is given with its conserved first and last residue. D genes are given only for firm matches. The listing skips clone size in some rows; elsewhere it reads once, few, many or a size class.

TGTGCCAGCAGTTTATCGGGCAGGGGAGATGAAAAACTGTTTTTT	CASSLSGRGDEKLFF	TRBV27	TRBJ1-4	.	.
TGTGCCAGCAGCTTGGTCGGGGTTCACAACGAGCAGTACTTC	CASSLVGVHNEQYF	TRBV5-6	TRBJ2-7	.	.
TGCGCCAGCAGCTTGGGGCTGACCTACGAGCAGTACTTC	CASSLGLTYEQYF	TRBV5-1	TRBJ2-7	.	.
TGTGCCAGCAGCCATTCTAGCGGGGGGGGACAAGAGACCCAGTACTTC	CASSHSSGGGQETQYF	TRBV4-2	TRBJ2-5	.	TRBD2
TGTGCCAGCAGTGACCCGGGACAGGGACTCGGCGGGGAGCTGTTTTTT	CASSDPGQGLGGELFF	TRBV6-4	TRBJ2-2	.	TRBD1
TGTGCCAGCAGCGTATTAAGGGGGCAGGGAGCTTTCTTT	CASSVLRGQGAFF	TRBV7-3	TRBJ1-1	.	TRBD1
TGTGCCATCAAGAAAGGGACAGAAGCTAACTATGGCTACACCTTC	CAIKKGTEANYGYTF	TRBV10-3	TRBJ1-2	once	TRBD1
TGTGCCAGTCACCCTCCTCCGGGGGGGTTAAATGAGCAGTTCTTC	CASHPPPGGLNEQFF	TRBV28	TRBJ2-1	.	TRBD2
TGTGCCAGCAACAACCCTAGCGGCATCTACCAAGAGACCCAGTACTTC	CASNNPSGIYQETQYF	TRBV7-8	TRBJ2-5	.	TRBD2
TGTGCCACCAGCAGAGATCAAAACAGGAACACTGAAGCTTTCTTT	CATSRDQNRNTEAFF	TRBV15	TRBJ1-1	.	.
TGTGCCAGCAGCTCGATGGTGTTAGCAGGGGAGCTGTTTTTT	CASSSMVLAGELFF	TRBV7-3	TRBJ2-2	.	.
TGCGCCAGCAGCCAAGAGCGGTCAGGGAACACCATATATTTT	CASSQERSGNTIYF	TRBV4-3	TRBJ1-3	.	.
TGTGCCAGCAGCCAACTCGGGGTTGGCACCGGGGAGCTGTTTTTT	CASSQLGVGTGELFF	TRBV11-3	TRBJ2-2	.	.
TGTGCCAGCAGCGGCGGGACAGGGCGCGGACCTCGTCAGCAGTACTTC	CASSGGTGRGPRQQYF	TRBV5-4	TRBJ2-7	.	TRBD1
TGTGCCAGCAGTCCAAATCCCCGGGACAGGGGGTACACTGAAGCTTTCTTT	CASSPNPRDRGYTEAFF	TRBV27	TRBJ1-1	.	TRBD1
TGCGCCAGCAGCCCACAGGGGGTGATCTACGAGCAGTACTTC	CASSPQGVIYEQYF	TRBV5-1	TRBJ2-7	.	TRBD1
TGTGCCAGCAGTGCCAATCGGGGGGGGTACCAAGAGACCCAGTACTTC	CASSANRGGYQETQYF	TRBV2	TRBJ2-5	.	TRBD2
TGTGCCAGCAGCCGGGGGGGGTCGGTGGATTTT	CASSRGGSVDF	TRBV9	TRBJ2-3	.	TRBD2
TGCGCCAGCAGCGGGGGACAGGGAAGCTCCTACGAGCAGTACTTC	CASSGGQGSSYEQYF	TRBV5-1	TRBJ2-7	.	TRBD1
TGTGCCAGCAGCCCAGCCCGGACTAGCGGGAGCAATGAGCAGTTCTTC	CASSPARTSGSNEQFF	TRBV7-8	TRBJ2-1	once	TRBD2